The source of this T cell receptor (beta chain) is a study of cytomegalovirus exposure and HLA in healthy donors. Whole-study findings and limits: When analyzed later, a missense DCLRE1C variant was found to be linked to TCR beta V- and J-gene trimming. A few V segments could not be told apart, such as TRBV6-2 and TRBV6-3, and were left out. Previously analyzed data showed that most TCR beta V segments were productive at a frequency of about 90% or about 30%.

13 Jbeta primers and 60 Vbeta primers were used for the PCR. Clones were read by immunoSEQ multiplex PCR, and TCRdb kept only the in-frame ones, dropping some. The sample lists approximately 170,000 clones; roughly 80% were seen once. Points on this clone: The antigen is undetermined.

Germline CDR1 is SGHDT and CDR2 is YYEEEE. The CDR3 has 11 residues. V was clipped by 0 bases and J by 8 bases, with 5 bases between them. V and J are TRBV5-6 and TRBJ1-1; no clear D. The sequenced sample consisted of PBMCs. The sequence was collected from a male donor in good health and CMV-seronegative. As DNA, the CDR3 is TGTGCCAGCAGCTTGGACAAAGAAGCTTTCTTT. As protein: CASSLDKEAFF.